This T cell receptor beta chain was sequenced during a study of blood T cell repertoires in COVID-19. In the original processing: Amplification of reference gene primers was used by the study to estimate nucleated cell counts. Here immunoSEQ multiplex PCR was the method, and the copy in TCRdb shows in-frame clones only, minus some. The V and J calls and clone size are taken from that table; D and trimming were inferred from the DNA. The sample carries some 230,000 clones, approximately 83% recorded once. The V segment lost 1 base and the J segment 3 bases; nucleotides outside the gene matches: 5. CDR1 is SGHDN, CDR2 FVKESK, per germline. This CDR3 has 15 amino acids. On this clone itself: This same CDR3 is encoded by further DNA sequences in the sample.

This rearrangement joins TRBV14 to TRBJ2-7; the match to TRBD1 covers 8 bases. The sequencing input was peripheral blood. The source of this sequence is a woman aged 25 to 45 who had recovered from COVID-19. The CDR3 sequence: CASSQGTGNLYEQYF. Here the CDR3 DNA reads TGTGCCAGCAGCCAAGGGACAGGGAATCTCTACGAGCAGTACTTC.